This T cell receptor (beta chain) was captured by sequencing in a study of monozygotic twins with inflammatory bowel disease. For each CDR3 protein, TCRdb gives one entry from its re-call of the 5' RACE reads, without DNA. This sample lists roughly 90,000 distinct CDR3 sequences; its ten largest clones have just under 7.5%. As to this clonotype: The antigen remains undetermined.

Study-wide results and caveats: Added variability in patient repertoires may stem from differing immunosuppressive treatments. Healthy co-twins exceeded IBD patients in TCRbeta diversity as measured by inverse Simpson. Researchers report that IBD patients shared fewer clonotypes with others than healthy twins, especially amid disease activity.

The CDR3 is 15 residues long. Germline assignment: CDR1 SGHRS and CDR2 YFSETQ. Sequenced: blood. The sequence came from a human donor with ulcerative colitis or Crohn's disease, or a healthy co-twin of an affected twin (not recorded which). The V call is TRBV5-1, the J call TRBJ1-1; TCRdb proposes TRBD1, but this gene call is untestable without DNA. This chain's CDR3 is CASSSRTGGNTEAFF. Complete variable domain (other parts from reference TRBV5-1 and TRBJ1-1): KAGVTQTPRYLIKTRGQQVTLSCSPISGHRSVSWYQQTPGQGLQFLFEYFSETQRNKGNFPGRFSGRQFSNSRSEMNVSTLELGDSALYLCASSSRTGGNTEAFFGQGTRLTVV.